Listed below are T cell receptor beta chains from one sample, sequenced in a study of T cell responses to AZD1222 COVID-19 vaccine. Here immunoSEQ multiplex PCR was the method, and the copy in TCRdb shows in-frame clones only, minus some. This table holds 150,000 or so clones, around 89% found once. The sequencing here drew on peripheral blood, taken on day 0 of AZD1222 vaccination. These receptors were obtained from an adult in good health. Each CDR3 is given with its conserved first and last residue. A D gene is named only where the DNA matches it firmly. Some rows have no size entry. The others give once, few or many, or a class for an expanded clone.

CDR3 protein	CDR3 DNA	clone size	J gene	D gene	V gene
CASSRWPQETQYF	TGTGCCAGCAGCCGATGGCCACAAGAGACCCAGTACTTC	-	TRBJ2-5	-	TRBV6-2/TRBV6-3
CASSRFNNQPQHF	TGTGCCAGCAGTCGGTTTAACAATCAGCCCCAGCATTTT	-	TRBJ1-5	-	TRBV6-2/TRBV6-3
CASSSEGGGYTF	TGTGCCAGCAGCTCGGAGGGAGGGGGCTACACCTTC	once	TRBJ1-2	-	TRBV11-2
CASSPKTAGGAQAGEQFF	TGTGCCAGCAGCCCCAAGACAGCGGGGGGTGCCCAGGCGGGTGAGCAGTTCTTC	-	TRBJ2-1	TRBD2	TRBV7-2
CASRPTGSGGGEQYF	TGTGCCAGCAGACCTACCGGGTCGGGAGGCGGCGAGCAGTACTTC	-	TRBJ2-7	TRBD2	TRBV28
CASSRDWSSTGELFF	TGTGCCAGCAGCCGGGACTGGAGTTCCACCGGGGAGCTGTTTTTT	-	TRBJ2-2	-	TRBV6-5
CATSDRYTGELFF	TGTGCCACCAGTGACAGATACACCGGGGAGCTGTTTTTT	-	TRBJ2-2	-	TRBV24-1
CAISEKGSSDGYTF	TGTGCCATCAGTGAGAAGGGTTCGTCGGATGGCTACACCTTC	-	TRBJ1-2	-	TRBV10-3
CASSQNAGARYNSPLHF	TGTGCCAGCAGCCAGAATGCGGGGGCGCGCTATAATTCACCCCTCCACTTT	-	TRBJ1-6	-	TRBV13
CASSPSGGVYNEQFF	TGTGCCAGCAGCCCTAGCGGGGGGGTATACAATGAGCAGTTCTTC	-	TRBJ2-1	TRBD2	TRBV7-2
CASSLGGGDYNEQFF	TGTGCCAGCAGTCTAGGCGGGGGGGACTACAATGAGCAGTTCTTC	once	TRBJ2-1	TRBD2	TRBV2